The 22 T cell receptor beta chains reported below all come from one sample, sequenced in a study of T cell changes during pregnancy in multiple sclerosis. TCRdb keeps only in-frame clones here, not all; method: immunoSEQ multiplex PCR. The sample consists of 60,000 or so clones, around nine tenths of them appearing once. Material for sequencing was peripheral blood from another person, used as feeder cells. These receptor sequences come from a human donor whose cells served as feeder cells for cultures in a pregnancy study.

The chain couples TRBV30 to TRBJ1-4; D may be TRBD1 (5 bases). V was clipped by 1 base and J by 4 bases, with 13 bases between them. The CDR3 sequence is 15 residues long. Germline-derived CDR1 and CDR2 are GTSNPN and SVGIG (reference sequence). The CDR3 is CAWSGPTDYNEKLFF. Written as DNA, the CDR3 is TGTGCCTGGAGTGGTCCGACAGACTATAATGAAAAACTGTTTTTT. The entire variable domain, with the rest obtained from reference TRBV30 and TRBJ1-4, is as follows: SQTIHQWPATLVQPVGSPLSLECTVEGTSNPNLYWYRQAAGRGLQLLFYSVGIGQISSEVPQNLSASRPQDRQFILSSKKLLLSDSGFYLCAWSGPTDYNEKLFFGSGTQLSVL.

This chain links TRBV7-2 with TRBJ2-4, with 7 bases identical to TRBD2. Germline CDR1 is SGHTA and CDR2 is FQGNSA. Trimming took 2 bases from V and 7 from J; bases not matched to a gene: 5. This CDR3 comprises 14 residues. Written as DNA, the CDR3 is TGTGCCAGCAGCTTATATGGGGAGGGGAACATTCAGTACTTC. Translated, it gives CASSLYGEGNIQYF. Drawing the rest from reference TRBV7-2 and TRBJ2-4, the complete variable domain is GAGVSQSPSNKVTEKGKDVELRCDPISGHTALYWYRQSLGQGLEFLIYFQGNSAPDKSGLPSDRFSAERTGGSVSTLTIQRTQQEDSAVYLCASSLYGEGNIQYFGAGTRLSVL.

The chain recombines TRBV5-8 with TRBJ2-7, with a weak D call TRBD1 (6 bases). The CDR3 runs 15 residues. Trimming removed 0 bases at V and 0 bases at J, with 10 bases between. In germline, CDR1 is SGHTS, CDR2 YDEGEE. CDR3 nucleotide sequence: TGTGCCAGCAGCTTGGAGGGACACCTCTCCTACGAGCAGTACTTC. Translated: CASSLEGHLSYEQYF.

This rearrangement joins TRBV6-5 to TRBJ1-6; no definite D call. This CDR3 spans 14 amino acids. Germline lookup yields CDR1 MNHEY and CDR2 SVGAGI. V lost 6 bases to trimming and J lost 0 bases, with 6 bases between them. DNA of the CDR3: TGTGCCAGCAGGAAGAGCTCCTATAATTCACCCCTCCACTTT. It is translated as CASRKSSYNSPLHF.

The rearrangement uses TRBV19 and TRBJ1-1, with D perhaps TRBD1 (6 bases). This CDR3 spans 14 amino acids. The V gene lost 6 bases and the J gene lost 4 bases, with 15 bases spanning the gap. Germline lookup yields CDR1 LNHDA and CDR2 SQIVND (reference sequence). The CDR3 nucleotides read TGTGCCAGTAGCACAGACAGGCTTTTCACTGAAGCTTTCTTT. Amino acid sequence: CASSTDRLFTEAFF. Combining the CDR3 with reference TRBV19 and TRBJ1-1 gives the whole variable domain DGGITQSPKYLFRKEGQNVTLSCEQNLNHDAMYWYRQDPGQGLRLIYYSQIVNDFQKGDIAEGYSVSREKKESFPLTVTSAQKNPTAFYLCASSTDRLFTEAFFGQGTRLTVV.

This chain links TRBV11-3 with TRBJ2-5, with 9 bases aligning to TRBD1. This CDR3 region has 15 residues. CDR1 is SGHNT and CDR2 is YENEEA in the germline V gene. V gave up 5 bases and J gave up 5 bases; unmatched junction bases: 9. The CDR3 bases are TGTGCCAGCAGCCCCGGGACAGGGAAGTCGGAGACCCAGTACTTC. It is translated as CASSPGTGKSETQYF.

The chain joins TRBV6-5 to TRBJ2-1; TRBD2 is a possible D gene (7 bases). This CDR3 is 15 amino acids long. Germline lookup yields CDR1 MNHEY and CDR2 SVGAGI. The germline V and J ends were trimmed by 7 bases and 7 bases, with 20 bases remaining between them. This CDR3 is CASTTGGLGGNEQFF. CDR3 bases: TGTGCCAGCACCACCGGGGGGCTAGGAGGGAATGAGCAGTTCTTC.

The chain links TRBV5-1 to TRBJ2-2; D might be TRBD1 (8 bases). Germline CDR1 SGHRS, CDR2 YFSETQ. Trimming shortened V by 4 bases and J by 3 bases, and 16 bases separated the two germline ends. This CDR3 has 16 amino acids. The CDR3 is CASSPTGGAYTGELFF. The CDR3, as DNA: TGCGCCAGCAGCCCCACAGGGGGGGCGTACACCGGGGAGCTGTTTTTT.

CDR3 sequence: CASRPRGLNNSPLHF. In nucleotides, the CDR3 is TGTGCCAGCAGACCTAGGGGGCTGAATAATTCACCCCTCCACTTT. V usage is TRBV7-2 and J usage is TRBJ1-6, with TRBD1 matching over 7 bases. This CDR3 is 15 amino acids long. Germline V gene data show CDR1 as SGHTA and CDR2 as FQGNSA. Trimming took 6 bases from V and 5 from J; bases not matched to a gene: 7.

This chain uses TRBV19 with TRBJ2-1; D is perhaps TRBD2 (6 bases). Deletions cut 4 bases from V and 2 bases from J, with 12 bases between. This CDR3 contains 15 residues. In germline, CDR1 is LNHDA, CDR2 SQIVND (reference sequence). The CDR3, as DNA: TGTGCCAGTAGTACCTTAGCGGAGGCCTACAATGAGCAGTTCTTC. Protein sequence: CASSTLAEAYNEQFF.

The chain recombines TRBV5-4 with TRBJ2-4; maybe TRBD2 (5 bases). The CDR3 loop spans 14 amino acids. V lost 3 bases to trimming and J lost 8 bases, with 15 bases between them. Per the germline V gene, CDR1 is SGHNT and CDR2 is YYREEE (reference sequence). In nucleotides, the CDR3 is TGTGCCAGCAGCTACCGGGGTAGCAGCGACATTCAGTACTTC. Its translation: CASSYRGSSDIQYF.

The CDR3 DNA is TGCGCCAGCAGCAAGGGCCGGGACAGGGGGCTGGAGACCCAGTACTTC. It is translated as CASSKGRDRGLETQYF. The rearrangement joins TRBV5-1 to TRBJ2-5; 12 bases are shared with TRBD1. V lost 4 bases and J lost 5; bases outside the gene matches: 9. The CDR3 contains 16 residues. Germline values: CDR1 SGHRS, CDR2 YFSETQ.

The chain joins TRBV19 to TRBJ1-2; 7 nucleotides agree with TRBD1. V shed 3 bases and J 0 bases; nucleotides not matched to a gene: 7. This CDR3 contains 16 residues. Germline CDR1 LNHDA, CDR2 SQIVND (reference sequence). CDR3 residues: CASSIMAGGSNYGYTF. CDR3 coding DNA: TGTGCCAGTAGTATTATGGCAGGGGGATCTAACTATGGCTACACCTTC.

V and J are TRBV9 and TRBJ1-2; D unclear. V lost 3 bases and J lost 0, with 9 bases in between. The germline CDR1 and CDR2 sequences are SGDLS and YYNGEE. CDR3 length: 14 residues. This CDR3 is CASSALVANYGYTF. In DNA form, the CDR3 reads TGTGCCAGCAGCGCCCTTGTAGCTAACTATGGCTACACCTTC.

This clone came up once. The chain joins TRBV5-6 to TRBJ1-2; D not resolved. This CDR3 has 11 residues. The germline V gene has CDR1 SGHDT and CDR2 YYEEEE. The germline V and J ends were trimmed by 0 bases and 4 bases, with 1 base remaining between them. The CDR3 is CASSLAYGYTF. The CDR3 DNA is TGTGCCAGCAGCTTGGCCTATGGCTACACCTTC. The entire variable domain, with the rest obtained from reference TRBV5-6 and TRBJ1-2, is as follows: DAGVTQSPTHLIKTRGQQVTLRCSPKSGHDTVSWYQQALGQGPQFIFQYYEEEERQRGNFPDRFSGHQFPNYSSELNVNALLLGDSALYLCASSLAYGYTFGSGTRLTVV.

This clone has only one observation. V gene TRBV23-1 combines with J gene TRBJ2-2; weak D call: TRBD2 (5 bases). TRBV23-1 qualifies as an ORF whose function is uncertain. The CDR3 runs 17 residues. The V end lost 0 bases, the J end lost 1 base, and 12 bases lay between the germline ends. In DNA, the CDR3 is TGCGCCAGCAGTCAATCGGGAGCCTACTTGAACACCGGGGAGCTGTTTTTT. It yields the protein CASSQSGAYLNTGELFF.

The chain couples TRBV6-1 to TRBJ2-1; D call uncertain. Germline CDR1 MNHNS, CDR2 SASEGT. Trimming took off 4 bases at V and 8 bases at J, with 9 bases between the two ends. This CDR3 region has 12 residues. CDR3 amino acids: CASSGLADEQFF. CDR3 nucleotide sequence: TGTGCCAGCAGTGGATTGGCCGATGAGCAGTTCTTC.

The V call is TRBV6-5, the J call TRBJ2-1, with unresolved D. Germline V gene lookup returns CDR1 MNHEY and CDR2 SVGAGI. The CDR3 consists of 15 residues. Trimming left V 2 bases short and J 0 bases short, with 8 bases between. In DNA form, the CDR3 reads TGTGCCAGCAGTTACGGCCTAAGCTCCTACAATGAGCAGTTCTTC. Its translation: CASSYGLSSYNEQFF.

The table lists this clone with a count of one. This rearrangement joins TRBV9 to TRBJ2-7, with no clear D. There are 15 residues in the CDR3. Trimming took off 3 bases at V and 7 bases at J, with 20 bases between the two ends. Germline-derived CDR1 and CDR2 are SGDLS and YYNGEE. The CDR3 bases are TGTGCCAGCAGCGGCCAGCTAGAATCAATAGGGGAGCAGTACTTC. Its translation: CASSGQLESIGEQYF.

The chain has TRBV7-9 and TRBJ2-7; D perhaps matches TRBD1 (6 bases). Germline V lookup: CDR1 SEHNR, CDR2 FQNEAQ (reference sequence). The V and J ends lost 7 bases and 6 bases respectively, with 13 bases between them. The CDR3 has 12 amino acids. CDR3 residues: CASTYTRGEQYF. CDR3 nucleotide sequence: TGTGCCAGCACCTACACCAGGGGCGAGCAGTACTTC.

This clone was detected only a few times. The chain combines TRBV27 with TRBJ2-7, with 8 bases fitting TRBD2. CDR1 MNHEY and CDR2 SMNVEV come from the germline V gene (reference sequence). The CDR3 is made up of 17 amino acids. Trimming at V came to 1 base and at J to 0 bases, leaving 8 bases not matched to a gene. DNA of the CDR3: TGTGCCAGCAGTTTATTCGGTCGGGCGGGAGGCTCCTACGAGCAGTACTTC. Amino acid sequence: CASSLFGRAGGSYEQYF.

This chain joins TRBV28 and TRBJ2-2; D remains unclear. The germline V gene encodes CDR1 MDHEN and CDR2 SYDVKM. CDR3 length: 16 amino acids. V was cut by 6 bases and J by 5 bases, with 19 bases left in between. In DNA form, the CDR3 reads TGTGCCAGCAGGAGAGTGCAGGTCGCTAATACCGGGGAGCTGTTTTTT. Residues: CASRRVQVANTGELFF.